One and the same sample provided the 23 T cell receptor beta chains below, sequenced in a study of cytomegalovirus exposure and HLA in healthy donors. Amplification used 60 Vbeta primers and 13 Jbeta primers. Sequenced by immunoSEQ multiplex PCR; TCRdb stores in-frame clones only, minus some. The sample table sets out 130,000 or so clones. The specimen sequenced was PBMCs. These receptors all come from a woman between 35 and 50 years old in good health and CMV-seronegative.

The CDR3 region is CASSGTGQGELFF. The CDR3 nucleotides read TGTGCCAGCAGCGGTACCGGACAGGGGGAGCTGTTTTTT. This chain links TRBV11-2 with TRBJ2-2; D possibly corresponds to TRBD1 (6 bases). The CDR3 extends over 13 amino acids. Trimming cost V 5 bases and J 8 bases, with 12 bases left between them. Looked up from germline, CDR1 is SGHAT and CDR2 is FQNNGV.

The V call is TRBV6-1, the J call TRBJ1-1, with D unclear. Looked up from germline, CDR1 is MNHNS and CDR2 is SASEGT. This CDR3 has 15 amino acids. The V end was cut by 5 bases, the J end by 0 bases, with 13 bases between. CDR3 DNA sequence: TGTGCCAGCAGTCTATATACCCCAATGAACACTGAAGCTTTCTTT. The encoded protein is CASSLYTPMNTEAFF.

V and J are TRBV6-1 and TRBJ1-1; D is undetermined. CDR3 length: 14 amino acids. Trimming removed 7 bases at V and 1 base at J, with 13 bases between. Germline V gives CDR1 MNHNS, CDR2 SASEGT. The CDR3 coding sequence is TGTGCCAGCAATTTTCGACTCCAGAACACTGAAGCTTTCTTT. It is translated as CASNFRLQNTEAFF.

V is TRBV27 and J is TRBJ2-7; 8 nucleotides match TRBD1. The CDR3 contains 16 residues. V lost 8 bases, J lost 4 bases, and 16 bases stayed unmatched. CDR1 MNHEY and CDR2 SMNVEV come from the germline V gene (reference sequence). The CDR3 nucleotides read TGTGCCAGCCCGCTGAATCCACGGACAGGGAGTTACGAGCAGTACGTC. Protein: CASPLNPRTGSYEQYV.

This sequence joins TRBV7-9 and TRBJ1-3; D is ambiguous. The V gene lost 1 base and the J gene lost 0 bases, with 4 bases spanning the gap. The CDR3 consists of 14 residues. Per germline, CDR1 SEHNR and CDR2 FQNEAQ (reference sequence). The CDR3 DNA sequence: TGTGCCAGCAGCTTAGGAGTCTCTGGAAACACCATATATTTT. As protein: CASSLGVSGNTIYF. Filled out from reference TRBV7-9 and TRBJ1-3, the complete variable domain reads DTGVSQNPRHKITKRGQNVTFRCDPISEHNRLYWYRQTLGQGPEFLTYFQNEAQLEKSRLLSDRFSAERPKGSFSTLEIQRTEQGDSAMYLCASSLGVSGNTIYFGEGSWLTVV.

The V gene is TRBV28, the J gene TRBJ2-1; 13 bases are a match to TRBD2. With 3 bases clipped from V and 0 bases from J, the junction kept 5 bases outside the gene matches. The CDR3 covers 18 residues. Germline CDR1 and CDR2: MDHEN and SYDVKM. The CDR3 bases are TGTGCCAGCAGTTTCCCGACTAGCGGGGGGAGCTCCTACAATGAGCAGTTCTTC. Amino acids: CASSFPTSGGSSYNEQFF.

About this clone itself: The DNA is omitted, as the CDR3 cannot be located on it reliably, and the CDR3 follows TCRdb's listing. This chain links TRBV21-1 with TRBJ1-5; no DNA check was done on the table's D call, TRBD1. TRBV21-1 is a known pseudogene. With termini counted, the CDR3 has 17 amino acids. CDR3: CASSKVGQGASNQPQHF.

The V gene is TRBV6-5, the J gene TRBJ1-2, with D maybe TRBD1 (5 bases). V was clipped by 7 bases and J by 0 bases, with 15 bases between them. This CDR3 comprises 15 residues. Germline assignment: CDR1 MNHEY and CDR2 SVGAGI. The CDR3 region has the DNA TGTGCCAGCACCAAAACCAGGGCTTCTAACTATGGCTACACCTTC. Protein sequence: CASTKTRASNYGYTF.

The chain's CDR3 is CASSQGKGTQAYTGELFF. For the CDR3, the DNA is TGCGCCAGCAGCCAAGGGAAAGGGACACAAGCTTACACCGGGGAGCTGTTTTTT. The V and J genes are TRBV4-1 and TRBJ2-2, with D maybe TRBD1 (6 bases). The germline V gene has CDR1 MGHRA and CDR2 YSYEKL. V lost 1 base and J 3 bases, leaving 18 bases between the germline ends. This CDR3 is built from 18 residues.

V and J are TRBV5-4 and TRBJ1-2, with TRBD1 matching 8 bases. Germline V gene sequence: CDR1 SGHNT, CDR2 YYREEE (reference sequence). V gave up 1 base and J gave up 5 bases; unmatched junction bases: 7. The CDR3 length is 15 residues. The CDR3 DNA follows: TGTGCCAGCAGCTTGAGTTTGACAGGGGAGTATGGCTACACCTTC. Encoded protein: CASSLSLTGEYGYTF. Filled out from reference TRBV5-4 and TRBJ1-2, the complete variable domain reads ETGVTQSPTHLIKTRGQQVTLRCSSQSGHNTVSWYQQALGQGPQFIFQYYREEENGRGNFPPRFSGLQFPNYSSELNVNALELDDSALYLCASSLSLTGEYGYTFGSGTRLTVV.

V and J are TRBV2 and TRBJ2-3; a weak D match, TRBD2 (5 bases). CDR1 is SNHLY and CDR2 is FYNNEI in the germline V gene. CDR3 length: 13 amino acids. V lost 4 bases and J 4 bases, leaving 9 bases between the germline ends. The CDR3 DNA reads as TGTGCCAGCAGTGGTGGACTCCCAGATACGCAGTATTTT. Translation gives CASSGGLPDTQYF.

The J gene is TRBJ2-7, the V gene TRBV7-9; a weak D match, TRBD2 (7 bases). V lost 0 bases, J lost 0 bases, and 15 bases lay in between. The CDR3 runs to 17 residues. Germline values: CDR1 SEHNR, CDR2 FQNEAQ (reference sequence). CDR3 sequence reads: CASSLALDAGASYEQYF. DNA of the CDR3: TGTGCCAGCAGCTTAGCCCTCGACGCGGGGGCCTCCTACGAGCAGTACTTC.

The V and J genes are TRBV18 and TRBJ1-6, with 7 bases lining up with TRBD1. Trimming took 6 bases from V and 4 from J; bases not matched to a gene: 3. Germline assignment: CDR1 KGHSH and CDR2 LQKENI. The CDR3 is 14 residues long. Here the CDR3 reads CASSPGQYNSPLHF. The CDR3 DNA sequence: TGTGCCAGCTCGCCGGGACAGTATAATTCACCCCTCCACTTT.

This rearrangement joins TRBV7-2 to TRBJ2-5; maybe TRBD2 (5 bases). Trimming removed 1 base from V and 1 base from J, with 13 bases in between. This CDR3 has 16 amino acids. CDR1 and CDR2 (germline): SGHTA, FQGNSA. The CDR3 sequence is CASSLVALGPQETQYF. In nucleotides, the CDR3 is TGTGCCAGCAGCTTAGTAGCGTTGGGTCCCCAAGAGACCCAGTACTTC.

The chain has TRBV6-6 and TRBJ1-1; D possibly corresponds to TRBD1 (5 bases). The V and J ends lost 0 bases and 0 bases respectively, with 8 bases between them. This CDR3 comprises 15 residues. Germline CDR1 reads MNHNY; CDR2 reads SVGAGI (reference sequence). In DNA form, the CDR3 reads TGTGCCAGCAGTTACTCTGGGGCTTTGAACACTGAAGCTTTCTTT. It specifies CASSYSGALNTEAFF.

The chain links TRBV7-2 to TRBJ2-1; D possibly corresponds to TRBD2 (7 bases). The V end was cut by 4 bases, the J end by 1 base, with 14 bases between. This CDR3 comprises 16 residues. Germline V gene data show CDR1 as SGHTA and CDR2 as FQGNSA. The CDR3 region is CASSSRGRGSYNEQFF. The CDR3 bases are TGTGCCAGCAGCTCCAGAGGGAGGGGGTCCTACAATGAGCAGTTCTTC.

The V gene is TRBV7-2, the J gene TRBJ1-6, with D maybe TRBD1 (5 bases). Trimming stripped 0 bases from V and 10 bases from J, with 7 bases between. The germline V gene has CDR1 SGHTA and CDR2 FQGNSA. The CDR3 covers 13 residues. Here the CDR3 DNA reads TGTGCCAGCAGCTTAGCGGGGCGGTCACCCCTCCACTTT. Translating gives CASSLAGRSPLHF.

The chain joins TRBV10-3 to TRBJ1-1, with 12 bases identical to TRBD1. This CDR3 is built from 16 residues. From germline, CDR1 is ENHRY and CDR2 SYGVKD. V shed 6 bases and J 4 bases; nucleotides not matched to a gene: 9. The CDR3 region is CAIRGQGAGGGTEAFF. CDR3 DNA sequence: TGTGCCATCAGGGGACAGGGGGCGGGAGGAGGCACTGAAGCTTTCTTT.

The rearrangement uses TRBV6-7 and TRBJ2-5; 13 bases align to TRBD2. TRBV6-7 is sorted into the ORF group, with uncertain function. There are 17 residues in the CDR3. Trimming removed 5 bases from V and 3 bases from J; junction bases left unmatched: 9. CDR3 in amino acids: CASSRELAGGPEETQYF. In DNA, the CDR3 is TGTGCCAGCAGTCGCGAACTAGCGGGGGGGCCAGAAGAGACCCAGTACTTC.

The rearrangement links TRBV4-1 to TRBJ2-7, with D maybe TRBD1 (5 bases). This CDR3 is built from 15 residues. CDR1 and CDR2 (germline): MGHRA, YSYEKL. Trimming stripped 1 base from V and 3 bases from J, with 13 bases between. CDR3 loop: CASSQAEQGIYEQYF. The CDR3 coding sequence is TGCGCCAGCAGCCAAGCGGAGCAGGGTATCTACGAGCAGTACTTC.

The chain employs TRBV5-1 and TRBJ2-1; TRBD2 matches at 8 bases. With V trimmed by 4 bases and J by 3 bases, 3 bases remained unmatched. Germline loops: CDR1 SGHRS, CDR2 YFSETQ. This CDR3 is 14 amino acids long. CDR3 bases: TGCGCCAGCAGCAGAGCGGGGGACTACAATGAGCAGTTCTTC. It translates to CASSRAGDYNEQFF.

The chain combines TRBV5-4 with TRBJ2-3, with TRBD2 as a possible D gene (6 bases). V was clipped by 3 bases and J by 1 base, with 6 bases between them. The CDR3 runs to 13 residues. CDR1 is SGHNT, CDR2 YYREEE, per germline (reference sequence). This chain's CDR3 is CASSWGGTDTQYF. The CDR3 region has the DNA TGTGCCAGCAGCTGGGGGGGCACAGATACGCAGTATTTT.

The CDR3 nucleotides read TGCGCCAGCAGCCAAGATATCGACAGGGGCTCTTACGAGCAGTACTTC. Translation: CASSQDIDRGSYEQYF. V gene TRBV4-3 combines with J gene TRBJ2-7; TRBD1 matches 8 bases. The CDR3 consists of 16 residues. Germline V gene data show CDR1 as LGHNA and CDR2 as YSLEER. Losses at the gene ends were 0 bases for V and 4 bases for J; bases not matched to a gene: 8.